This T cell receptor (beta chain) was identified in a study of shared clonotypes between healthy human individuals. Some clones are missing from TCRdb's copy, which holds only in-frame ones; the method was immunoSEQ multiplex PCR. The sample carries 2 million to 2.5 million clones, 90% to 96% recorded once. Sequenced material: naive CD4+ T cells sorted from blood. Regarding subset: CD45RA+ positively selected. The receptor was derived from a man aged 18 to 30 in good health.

CDR3 coding DNA: TGTGCCAGCAGTGACTCAAACACCATGCGTACACTGATGCATTCACCCCTCCACTTT. It specifies CASSDSNTMRTLMHSPLHF. The chain carries TRBV6-4 and TRBJ1-6; D gene unclear. V dropped 0 bases and J dropped 8 bases, with 23 bases sitting between them. This CDR3 is built from 19 residues. Germline V gene data show CDR1 as MRHNA and CDR2 as SNTAGT.